The next 27 T cell receptor beta chains were all read from a single sample in a study of control samples from healthy donors and cancer patients. The method was immunoSEQ multiplex PCR; TCRdb's version includes in-frame clones alone and lacks a portion of them. Among fewer than 300,000 clones, roughly four fifths were seen once, and the ten largest hold approximately 12%. The sequenced sample was PBMCs. The receptors shown here come from a woman aged 60-75 years with lung cancer.

The rearrangement uses TRBV6-1 and TRBJ2-7, with D perhaps TRBD1 or TRBD2 (5 bases each). Trimming cost V 0 bases and J 4 bases, with 13 bases left between them. Germline V CDR1 and CDR2: MNHNS, SASEGT. The CDR3 is 15 residues long. The CDR3 region has the DNA TGTGCCAGCAGTGAAGCGTTCGCAGGGAGTTACGAGCAGTACTTC. Residues: CASSEAFAGSYEQYF.

J is TRBJ1-1 and V is TRBV20-1; D is uncertain. The CDR3 length is 11 residues. V lost 5 bases and J 7 bases, leaving 11 bases between the germline ends. The germline gives CDR1 DFQATT, CDR2 SNEGSKA (reference sequence). DNA for the CDR3: TGCAGTGCTTGGACCGACGTTGAAGCTTTCTTT. It translates to CSAWTDVEAFF.

In this sample, this clone turned up a few times. The chain uses TRBV5-1 and TRBJ1-1; D perhaps matches TRBD1 (6 bases). This CDR3 is 13 amino acids long. The V and J ends lost 6 bases and 2 bases respectively, with 11 bases between them. Per germline, CDR1 SGHRS and CDR2 YFSETQ. This chain's CDR3 is CASTRQENTEAFF. In nucleotides, the CDR3 is TGCGCCAGCACGAGACAGGAAAACACTGAAGCTTTCTTT.

This clone occurred once. The J gene is TRBJ2-7, the V gene TRBV5-1, with 7 positions matching TRBD2. This CDR3 has 12 residues. Per the germline V gene, CDR1 is SGHRS and CDR2 is YFSETQ. V shed 5 bases and J 5 bases; nucleotides not matched to a gene: 4. In DNA form, the CDR3 reads TGCGCCAGCAGAGGCGGGAGAAACGAGCAGTACTTC. It yields the protein CASRGGRNEQYF. Drawing the rest from reference TRBV5-1 and TRBJ2-7, the complete variable domain is KAGVTQTPRYLIKTRGQQVTLSCSPISGHRSVSWYQQTPGQGLQFLFEYFSETQRNKGNFPGRFSGRQFSNSRSEMNVSTLELGDSALYLCASRGGRNEQYFGPGTRLTVT.

The table lists this clone with a count of one. The chain carries TRBV5-4 and TRBJ2-6, with TRBD2 matching 11 bases. With V trimmed by 4 bases and J by 0 bases, 6 bases remained unmatched. The CDR3 sequence is 18 residues long. Germline CDR1 is SGHNT and CDR2 is YYREEE (reference sequence). CDR3 DNA: TGTGCCAGCAGCGTCCCGACTAGCGGGATCTCTGGGGCCAACGTCCTGACTTTC. Translating gives CASSVPTSGISGANVLTF.

As for this clone: A read error may explain this, as a much larger clone is one base away. Other DNA sequences in the sample encode the same CDR3. As DNA, the CDR3 is TGTGCCAGCAGTCAACAGGGCTACGAGCAGTACTTC. Its translation: CASSQQGYEQYF. This chain connects TRBV2 to TRBJ2-7, with a possible D match to TRBD1 (6 bases). The CDR3 length is 12 residues. V shed 5 bases and J shed 3 bases, with 8 bases lying between them. The germline gives CDR1 SNHLY, CDR2 FYNNEI.

V and J are TRBV3-1 (or the pseudogene TRBV3-2) and TRBJ2-1, with 9 positions matching TRBD2. Germline assignment: CDR1 LGHDT and CDR2 YNNKEL (reference sequence). After removal of 0 bases from V and 3 bases from J, the junction contained 6 bases not matched to a gene. The CDR3 sequence is 17 residues long. The CDR3 sequence: CASSQDSGRGVYNEQFF. The CDR3 nucleotides read TGTGCCAGCAGCCAAGATAGCGGGAGAGGGGTCTACAATGAGCAGTTCTTC.

The rearrangement joins TRBV19 to TRBJ2-5, with D possibly TRBD1 on 6 matching bases. This CDR3 region has 16 residues. Per germline, CDR1 LNHDA and CDR2 SQIVND (reference sequence). The V end was cut by 7 bases, the J end by 5 bases, with 23 bases between. CDR3 loop: CASTGNRAGDRETQYF. The CDR3 DNA is TGTGCCAGTACCGGGAATAGGGCAGGGGATCGGGAGACCCAGTACTTC.

The rearrangement uses TRBV28 and TRBJ2-7; no firm D call. V lost 6 bases to trimming and J lost 6 bases, with 27 bases between them. CDR3 length: 17 amino acids. In germline, CDR1 is MDHEN, CDR2 SYDVKM. This chain's CDR3 is CASRQIGSGPFTLEQYF. The CDR3, as DNA: TGTGCCAGCAGGCAAATCGGATCCGGACCTTTTACCCTCGAGCAGTACTTC.

The chain links TRBV30 to TRBJ2-2; TRBD1 matches 10 bases. J gave up 8 bases and V 2 bases, and 5 bases lay outside the gene matches. The V gene's germline CDR1 is GTSNPN and CDR2 SVGIG (reference sequence). The CDR3 covers 14 residues. The CDR3 protein is CAWSPGQGSGELFF. CDR3 nucleotides: TGTGCCTGGAGTCCGGGACAGGGGTCGGGGGAGCTGTTTTTT.

The J gene is TRBJ2-1, the V gene TRBV13, with 16 bases matching TRBD2. Germline V lookup: CDR1 PRHDT, CDR2 FYEKMQ (reference sequence). The V and J ends lost 4 bases and 0 bases, in that order; junction bases with no gene match: 3. The CDR3 is 18 residues long. CDR3 sequence (DNA): TGTGCCAGCAGCTCGGGACTAGCGGGGGGGCACTCCTACAATGAGCAGTTCTTC. Translation gives CASSSGLAGGHSYNEQFF.

In this sample, this clone turned up a few times. In DNA form, the CDR3 reads TGTGCCAGCAGCCCCTGGACTAGCGGATACAATGAGCAGTTCTTC. This gives the protein CASSPWTSGYNEQFF. V gene TRBV11-2 combines with J gene TRBJ2-1; 10 bases agree with TRBD2. Germline loops: CDR1 SGHAT, CDR2 FQNNGV. The CDR3 loop spans 15 amino acids. V lost 5 bases and J lost 4; bases outside the gene matches: 5.

The chain joins TRBV28 to TRBJ2-7; a possible D gene is TRBD2 (5 bases). The germline V gene has CDR1 MDHEN and CDR2 SYDVKM. This CDR3 spans 15 amino acids. V was shortened by 5 bases and J by 0 bases, with 14 bases between the two germline ends. CDR3 in amino acids: CASSPLDGLSYEQYF. CDR3 DNA: TGTGCCAGCAGTCCGCTTGACGGACTCTCCTACGAGCAGTACTTC.

The J gene is TRBJ2-7, the V gene TRBV18; TRBD1 matches at 10 bases. Per germline, CDR1 KGHSH and CDR2 LQKENI. The CDR3 is made up of 14 amino acids. Germline trimming cut 5 bases from V and 2 bases from J; bases unmatched to any gene: 3. The CDR3 protein is CASSGGQGAYEQYF. In DNA, the CDR3 is TGTGCCAGCTCAGGCGGACAGGGGGCCTACGAGCAGTACTTC.

The rearrangement joins TRBV2 to TRBJ2-5, with a possible D match to TRBD1 (5 bases). V was trimmed by 3 bases and J by 5 bases, leaving 13 bases between them. The germline V gene encodes CDR1 SNHLY and CDR2 FYNNEI. This CDR3 contains 14 residues. In nucleotides, the CDR3 is TGTGCCAGCAGTGAGCAGGGAACCTCGGAGACCCAGTACTTC. This gives the protein CASSEQGTSETQYF.

V is TRBV30 and J is TRBJ1-1, with D tentatively TRBD1 (6 bases). The CDR3 runs to 14 residues. Germline CDR1 is GTSNPN and CDR2 is SVGIG (reference sequence). V was pared by 4 bases and J by 1 base, with 13 bases between. For the CDR3, the DNA is TGTGCCTGGAACTTAGACAGGAGGAACACTGAAGCTTTCTTT. Translation gives CAWNLDRRNTEAFF.

To note about this clone: In the same sample, other DNA sequences code for this CDR3. The J gene is TRBJ2-2, the V gene TRBV3-1 (or the pseudogene TRBV3-2); D is possibly TRBD2 (6 bases). V was shortened by 1 base and J by 0 bases, with 12 bases between the two germline ends. This CDR3 has 17 residues. Germline loops: CDR1 LGHDT, CDR2 YNNKEL (reference sequence). CDR3 sequence: CASSQGPAGPNTGELFF. The CDR3, as DNA: TGTGCCAGCAGCCAAGGTCCCGCGGGACCGAACACCGGGGAGCTGTTTTTT.

In the case of this clone: Different DNA sequences within this sample yield the same CDR3. The rearrangement uses TRBV12-3 or TRBV12-4 and TRBJ1-4, with D possibly TRBD1 on 6 matching bases. The CDR3 runs to 13 residues. The V end was cut by 3 bases, the J end by 8 bases, with 10 bases between. The CDR3 DNA reads TGTGCCAGCAGTTTGTCTGGGGGCGAAAAACTGTTTTTT. Protein sequence: CASSLSGGEKLFF.

The rearrangement uses TRBV3-1 (or the pseudogene TRBV3-2) and TRBJ1-1; 7 nucleotides agree with TRBD1. The J segment lost 5 bases and the V segment lost 6 bases, leaving 6 bases of the junction unmatched. The CDR3 loop spans 13 amino acids. The germline CDR1 and CDR2 sequences are LGHDT and YNNKEL (reference sequence). The CDR3 loop is CASRTGRNTEAFF. CDR3 nucleotide sequence: TGTGCCAGCAGGACAGGGAGGAATACTGAAGCTTTCTTT.

The CDR3 DNA is TGCGCCAGCAGTGAGTCAGCCCGCACAGATACGCAGTATTTT. This translates into CASSESARTDTQYF. This chain uses TRBV10-1 with TRBJ2-3; D unclear. The length of the CDR3 is 14 residues. Trimming stripped 0 bases from V and 1 base from J, with 5 bases between. Germline V gene data show CDR1 as WNHNN and CDR2 as SYGVQD (reference sequence).

V gene TRBV6-5 combines with J gene TRBJ2-1; D might be TRBD1 (6 bases). There are 14 residues in the CDR3. The V gene's germline CDR1 is MNHEY and CDR2 SVGAGI. Trimming removed 7 bases at V and 6 bases at J, with 16 bases between. CDR3 sequence (DNA): TGTGCCAGCAACGTGGGACATCGGAGCAATGAGCAGTTCTTC. This gives the protein CASNVGHRSNEQFF.

V usage is TRBV7-3 and J usage is TRBJ2-5; 7 bases match TRBD1. The CDR3 runs to 14 residues. The J segment lost 5 bases and the V segment lost 5 bases, leaving 8 bases of the junction unmatched. CDR1 and CDR2 (germline): SGHTA, FQGTGA. CDR3 loop: CASSPGQAAETQYF. In DNA form, the CDR3 reads TGTGCCAGCAGCCCTGGACAGGCAGCGGAGACCCAGTACTTC.

V and J are TRBV29-1 and TRBJ1-2; no definite D call. The germline V gene encodes CDR1 SQVTM and CDR2 ANQGSEA. The CDR3 is made up of 11 amino acids. The germline V and J ends were trimmed by 6 bases and 6 bases, with 11 bases remaining between them. Here the CDR3 reads CSVSATDGYTF. Written as DNA, the CDR3 is TGCAGCGTCTCTGCCACAGATGGCTACACCTTC.

The rearrangement uses TRBV5-4 and TRBJ2-7, with 10 bases lining up with TRBD2. Trimming cost V 4 bases and J 2 bases; bases outside gene matches: 12. The CDR3 runs 17 residues. Germline V gene data show CDR1 as SGHNT and CDR2 as YYREEE (reference sequence). The CDR3 DNA reads TGTGCCAGCAGCGGCGGGGGGCGACTAGCGGGTACCTACGAGCAGTACTTC. Translating gives CASSGGGRLAGTYEQYF.

The chain couples TRBV4-2 to TRBJ2-5; perhaps TRBD1 as D (5 bases). There are 15 residues in the CDR3. V lost 2 bases, J lost 2 bases, and 12 bases lay in between. Germline V gives CDR1 LGHNA, CDR2 YNFKEQ. CDR3 sequence: CASSQPGNRQETQYF. The CDR3 nucleotides read TGTGCCAGCAGCCAACCAGGGAACAGACAAGAGACCCAGTACTTC.

This clone was counted a single time. This chain links TRBV19 with TRBJ1-2; D remains unclear. Germline V gene data show CDR1 as LNHDA and CDR2 as SQIVND (reference sequence). Trimming pared 6 bases from V and 0 bases from J, leaving 20 bases between. This CDR3 is 17 amino acids long. The CDR3 sequence is CASSRTEGQPSNYGYTF. CDR3 nucleotide sequence: TGTGCCAGTAGCCGGACCGAGGGCCAGCCGTCTAACTATGGCTACACCTTC.

The table lists this clone with a few counts. The chain combines TRBV19 with TRBJ1-2; 9 bases agree with TRBD1. From germline, CDR1 is LNHDA and CDR2 SQIVND (reference sequence). V gave up 3 bases and J gave up 4 bases; unmatched junction bases: 6. This CDR3 contains 15 residues. The CDR3 here is CASSMGGQGGYGYTF. The CDR3 DNA reads as TGTGCCAGTAGTATGGGGGGACAGGGTGGCTATGGCTACACCTTC.